This entry concerns a single T cell receptor beta chain. Its specific antigen is unknown. This sample was taken from a study of monozygotic twins with inflammatory bowel disease (dated by TCRdb to about 2019). Study-level background: A total of some 30 monozygotic twin pairs were included in the full study, comprising nine German pairs (four IBD-concordant, five IBD-discordant) and 19 IBD-discordant Danish pairs. The search for disease-associated traits relied mainly on comparing, within discordant pairs, IBD patients with their genetically identical healthy co-twins. Each individual had, on average, about 151 000 unique TCRalpha sequences and 181 000 unique TCRbeta sequences available for analysis. General study outcomes and caveats: Different T cell subtypes could not be distinguished in the analysis. A decrease in TCRbeta repertoire diversity, as measured by inverse Simpson index, was observed in IBD patients compared with their healthy co-twins. Compared with healthy twins, IBD patients shared fewer clonotypes with other individuals, and the difference was most pronounced in patients with signs of disease activity. No single strong signal or clonotype linked to IBD turned up in the results, so the idea that one exists was not supported. No difference in repertoire similarity was observed between concordant and discordant twins, possibly owing to limited statistical power. Background noise and inter-individual variability may have been introduced into the repertoires by the differing immunosuppressive treatments among patients.

The germline V gene sets CDR1 to LGHNA and CDR2 to YNFKEQ. The CDR3 spans 20 residues, from the cysteine through the phenylalanine. A DNA sequence was not provided. From each donor, an approximately 2.5 ml peripheral blood sample was collected into PAXgene tubes and stored at -80 degrees C. Without T cell sorting, total RNA was isolated from whole blood using the PAXgene blood miRNA kit on an automated QIAcube. Peripheral blood from monozygotic twin pairs concordant or discordant for inflammatory bowel disease was subjected to deep TCRalpha and TCRbeta repertoire profiling with unique molecular barcoding. For every twin pair, smoking habits were documented, and each individual was categorised as a current, former or never smoker. The library was built by means of 5' RACE. Each TCR library was prepared from around 3,400 ng of total RNA. For each sample, cDNA was synthesized in eight separate reactions using SMARTScribe reverse transcriptase. Unique molecular identifiers containing a 6-nucleotide sample barcode were introduced through template switching during cDNA synthesis. TCRalpha and TCRbeta cDNA was amplified in two nested PCRs of 16 and 9 cycles, and bead purification was carried out after each PCR. Before amplification, the cDNA was both treated with uracil DNA-glycosylase and purified with the QIAquick PCR purification kit. The second PCR was the step at which Illumina TruSeq-compatible adapters and sample-specific barcodes were added. TapeStation and Qubit were used to check library quality and concentration, and 4 to 6 ng of each library went into the pool. Sequencing of the pooled libraries was done on an Illumina HiSeq2500 single-index Rapid Run using custom sequencing primers and 2 x 100 bp reads. Per the authors' processing: MiGEC version 1.2.6 was used for UMI-based consensus assembly to correct PCR and sequencing errors. MiXCR version 2.1.1 was used for V(D)J alignment, clonotype assembly and CDR3 extraction. To normalise gene usage, clonotype sharing and MAIT/NKT TCR abundance, the top 1000, 10 000 and 20 000 clonotypes in each sample were analysed. Diversity was computed as the inverse Simpson index with the vegan R package after downsampling to 27 000 UMIs. Paired Mann-Whitney U tests on discordant twin pairs were used, with Benjamini-Hochberg multiple-testing correction. Following TCRdb reprocessing, every CDR3 protein sequence forms one entry, and DNA is not provided. What appears here as the V and J calls and clone size reflects TCRdb's work, not the paper's. The table of this sample itemizes 300,000 to 400,000 distinct CDR3 sequences. The top ten clonotypes cover under 2.5% of the sample.

The sequence came from a human donor with ulcerative colitis or Crohn's disease, or a healthy co-twin of an affected twin (not recorded which). The specimen was blood. The chain is encoded by TRBV4-2 joined to TRBJ2-7; TCRdb proposes TRBD2, but this gene call is untestable without DNA. The CDR3 region reads CASSQDPDLAGGSHFYEQYF.